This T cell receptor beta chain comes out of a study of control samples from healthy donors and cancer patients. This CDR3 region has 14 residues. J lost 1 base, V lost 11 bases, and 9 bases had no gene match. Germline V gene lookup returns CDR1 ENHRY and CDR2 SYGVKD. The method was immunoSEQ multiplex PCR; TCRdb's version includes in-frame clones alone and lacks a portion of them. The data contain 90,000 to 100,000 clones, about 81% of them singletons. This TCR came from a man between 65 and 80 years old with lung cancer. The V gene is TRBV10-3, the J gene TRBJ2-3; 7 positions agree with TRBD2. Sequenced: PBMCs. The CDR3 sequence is CAADGGMGTDTQYF. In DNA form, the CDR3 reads TGTGCCGCCGACGGGGGGATGGGCACAGATACGCAGTATTTT.